The rows below give T cell receptor beta chains drawn from one sample of a study of blood T cells in healthy people across ages. TCRdb passed the 5' RACE reads through MiXCR, listing each CDR3 protein once. The repertoire holds 1.5 million to 1.9 million distinct CDR3 sequences, about 42% seen once, with about 3.8% in the top ten. Sequencing was done on a sample of blood. The receptors originated from a woman aged 18-29 years in good health. The CDR3 runs from the conserved cysteine through the conserved F or W. Each record gives: CDR3 protein, J gene, CDR3 length, V gene.

CAWSGRLDNEQFF TRBJ2-1 13 TRBV30
CVSSVDSNSPLHF TRBJ1-6 13 TRBV2
CSARVKADNQPQHF TRBJ1-5 14 TRBV20-1
CASRTGSTDTQYF TRBJ2-3 13 TRBV11-2
CASSWGQGGYGYTF TRBJ1-2 14 TRBV9
CASSFWNEQYF TRBJ2-7 11 TRBV27
CASSRRPKNIQYF TRBJ2-4 13 TRBV3-1
CASSRRAPAGELFF TRBJ2-2 14 TRBV7-2
CASSLALAGGLDTGELFF TRBJ2-2 18 TRBV7-2
CASSLIDSGELFF TRBJ1-4 13 TRBV7-9
CASRERRPNTEAFF TRBJ1-1 14 TRBV2
CASSLVINTQYF TRBJ2-3 12 TRBV12-3/TRBV12-4
CASSQEQRSIAGELFF TRBJ2-2 16 TRBV3-1
CASSLGAGTINYGYTF TRBJ1-2 16 TRBV5-1
CASSQDRPRTGANVLTF TRBJ2-6 17 TRBV4-3
CASSPAGGYAF TRBJ1-2 11 TRBV7-9
CAISEYQKNEQFF TRBJ2-1 13 TRBV10-3
CSVAGVVTEAFF TRBJ1-1 12 TRBV29-1
CSVGTGSSYEQYF TRBJ2-7 13 TRBV29-1
CASSRFRGGETGHTEAFF TRBJ1-1 18 TRBV13
CASSLEVRRDYNEQFF TRBJ2-1 16 TRBV28
CATSRVGSQYQETQYF TRBJ2-5 16 TRBV15
CASSRDFNSPFHF TRBJ1-6 13 TRBV12-3/TRBV12-4